These T cell receptor beta chains were read from a single sample in a study of blood T cell repertoires in COVID-19. Generated by immunoSEQ multiplex PCR, the TCRdb table keeps only in-frame clones and is missing some. The repertoire holds about 94,000 clones, with roughly 84% as singletons. Material for sequencing was peripheral blood. The receptor set was obtained from a man between 60 and 75 years old with acute or convalescent COVID-19. Each CDR3 is given without its conserved first and last residue.

cdr3_aa v_call
ASSLDLTGGGYGYT TRBV5-1
ASSQGQANYGYT TRBV3-1/TRBV3-2
ASERQLTHSGANVLT TRBV2
ASSERGAYEQY TRBV5-1
ASSVTGLGNEQF TRBV9
ASRHTEGQGYNEQF TRBV4-1
ASSLRFLYNSPLH TRBV27
ASSILNTEAF TRBV6-2/TRBV6-3
ASTLGGPGTGELF TRBV7-8
ASSPVRSNQPQH TRBV6-5
ASSLLGITGNNEQF TRBV27
ASSVDYPNTEAF TRBV9
ASSSDSQASYEQY TRBV11-2
ASRPSGTAYDYGYT TRBV6-2/TRBV6-3
ASSYSGGANSPLH TRBV6-2/TRBV6-3
ASSGDRNTEAF TRBV6-6
ASSESGRGNSPLH TRBV25-1